What follows describes a single T cell receptor (beta chain). The data stem from a study of blood T cell repertoires in COVID-19. Germline values: CDR1 SGHTS, CDR2 YDEGEE. The CDR3 consists of 15 residues. Trimming at V came to 0 bases and at J to 2 bases, leaving 4 bases not matched to a gene. The data were produced by immunoSEQ multiplex PCR, yet TCRdb's version contains in-frame clones alone and is incomplete. The sample yields 250,000 to 300,000 clones, around nine tenths seen once. V gene TRBV5-8 combines with J gene TRBJ2-7; 8 bases agree with TRBD1. Source material: peripheral blood. This receptor was identified in a woman in her 30s with COVID-19, enrolled during active disease. CDR3 bases: TGTGCCAGCAGCTTGGGGACAGGGCGACCCTACGAGCAGTACTTC. Residues: CASSLGTGRPYEQYF.